These 26 T cell receptor beta chains share one sample of origin, sequenced in a study of human T cells and chemical hapten exposure. In TCRdb, the RACE reads were re-called with MiXCR into one record per CDR3 protein. The repertoire holds roughly 90,000 distinct CDR3 sequences, with 11% as singletons. Time point meaning: patch test 3, about 24 weeks after DPC sensitization. As for treatment: therapeutic diphenylcyclopropenone sensitization with weekly scalp DPC. The specimen was whole blood, collected in connection with sensitization to the hapten diphenylcyclopropenone (DPC). These receptor sequences come from a woman between 25 and 40 years old with alopecia areata. Some clones in this sample may be carry-over from other donors' samples.

This clonotype was seen at least ten times. The gene calls are TRBV12-3 or TRBV12-4 and TRBJ1-6; D unclear. This CDR3 is 12 amino acids long. V lost 3 bases to trimming and J lost 12 bases, with 9 bases between them. The CDR3 bases are TGTGCCAGCAGTTTCGAAAGGAGACCCCTCCACTTT. Its translation: CASSFERRPLHF.

J is TRBJ2-1 and V is TRBV20-1, with TRBD2 matching over 12 bases. The CDR3 extends over 16 amino acids. CDR1 and CDR2 (germline): DFQATT, SNEGSKA (reference sequence). J gave up 7 bases and V 5 bases, and 12 bases lay outside the gene matches. The CDR3 bases are TGCAGTGCTCAGACTAGCGGGAGAAGAGGTGGAAATGAGCAGTTCTTC. Protein sequence: CSAQTSGRRGGNEQFF.

The chain joins TRBV19 to TRBJ2-3; tentatively, D is TRBD1 (5 bases). V lost 3 bases to trimming and J lost 3 bases, with 13 bases between them. Germline-derived CDR1 and CDR2 are LNHDA and SQIVND (reference sequence). The CDR3 runs to 15 residues. The CDR3 region is CASSISAGLTDTQYF. CDR3 DNA: TGTGCCAGTAGTATTTCGGCAGGGTTGACAGATACGCAGTATTTT.

This clonotype appeared a few times. The chain recombines TRBV29-1 with TRBJ2-7; D is uncertain. Germline V gives CDR1 SQVTM, CDR2 ANQGSEA. With 4 bases removed from V and 0 bases from J, the gap between germline ends came to 4 bases. There are 11 residues in the CDR3. The DNA of the CDR3 is TGCAGCGTTGTCCTCTCCTACGAGCAGTACTTC. Protein product: CSVVLSYEQYF.

The rearrangement links TRBV11-2 to TRBJ2-1; D not certain. Germline values: CDR1 SGHAT, CDR2 FQNNGV. Trimming took off 5 bases at V and 6 bases at J, with 8 bases between the two ends. This CDR3 comprises 12 residues. CDR3 sequence (DNA): TGTGCCAGCAGCCTCCCCCCCAATGAGCAGTTCTTC. Translation gives CASSLPPNEQFF. The whole variable domain, filled in from reference TRBV11-2 and TRBJ2-1, reads EAGVAQSPRYKIIEKRQSVAFWCNPISGHATLYWYQQILGQGPKLLIQFQNNGVVDDSQLPKDRFSAERLKGVDSTLKIQPAKLEDSAVYLCASSLPPNEQFFGPGTRLTVL.

This clonotype was found once. Possible read error: a much larger clone is one base away. The chain combines TRBV30 with TRBJ2-2; the D is unclear. The CDR3 is 15 amino acids. Trimming left V 2 bases short and J 6 bases short, with 16 bases between. Germline V CDR1 and CDR2: GTSNPN, SVGIG (reference sequence). The CDR3 loop reads CAWSLTALLPGELFF. CDR3 in DNA: TGTGCCTGGAGTTTGACGGCACTTTTGCCCGGGGAGCTGTTTTTT.

This clonotype was counted many times. V is TRBV6-4 and J is TRBJ2-3; maybe TRBD2 (6 bases). CDR3 length: 14 residues. V was shortened by 3 bases and J by 1 base, with 8 bases between the two germline ends. From germline, CDR1 is MRHNA and CDR2 SNTAGT. CDR3 DNA sequence: TGTGCCAGCAGTGAAGGAGGGGGCACAGATACGCAGTATTTT. Protein product: CASSEGGGTDTQYF.

This clonotype was counted at least ten times. In DNA, the CDR3 is TGTGCCAGCACGAGTCCAGGGAACACCGGGGAGCTGTTTTTT. Protein product: CASTSPGNTGELFF. The V and J genes are TRBV28 and TRBJ2-2; D ambiguous. The CDR3 spans 14 residues. From germline, CDR1 is MDHEN and CDR2 SYDVKM. V was trimmed by 7 bases and J by 1 base, leaving 10 bases between them.

This clonotype was picked up a small number of times. This rearrangement joins TRBV20-1 to TRBJ2-3; D perhaps matches TRBD2 (6 bases). Germline V gene sequence: CDR1 DFQATT, CDR2 SNEGSKA (reference sequence). The V end lost 0 bases, the J end lost 0 bases, and 10 bases lay between the germline ends. The length of the CDR3 is 15 residues. This chain's CDR3 is CSARDGTRSTDTQYF. Written as DNA, the CDR3 is TGCAGTGCTAGAGATGGGACTCGAAGCACAGATACGCAGTATTTT.

This chain joins TRBV6-6 and TRBJ2-3; D is undetermined. Between the trimmed V and J ends, which lost 0 bases and 2 bases, there was a span of 9 bases. CDR1 MNHNY and CDR2 SVGAGI come from the germline V gene (reference sequence). This CDR3 is built from 15 residues. For the CDR3, the DNA is TGTGCCAGCAGTTACTCGACGGAAAACACAGATACGCAGTATTTT. Its translation: CASSYSTENTDTQYF.

This clonotype was found many times. In DNA, the CDR3 is TGTGCCATCAGTGGTCCTAGCGGGAGTTACGAGCAGTACTTC. Its translation: CAISGPSGSYEQYF. The gene calls are TRBV10-3 and TRBJ2-7; 10 bases map to TRBD2. The V gene end was trimmed by 4 bases and the J gene end by 4 bases; junction bases not matched to a gene: 4. The CDR3 covers 14 residues. In germline, CDR1 is ENHRY, CDR2 SYGVKD.

This clonotype was counted many times. This chain links TRBV19 with TRBJ1-5; tentative D call: TRBD1 (6 bases). Trimming took 6 bases from V and 3 from J, leaving 21 bases between them. The CDR3 is 17 amino acids. Germline loops: CDR1 LNHDA, CDR2 SQIVND (reference sequence). CDR3 coding DNA: TGTGCCAGTAGCCCCATTGGGGGGGCGAAGAACAATCAGCCCCAGCATTTT. Its translation: CASSPIGGAKNNQPQHF.

At least ten counts were recorded for this clonotype. The chain has TRBV14 and TRBJ1-2; D gene ambiguous. The CDR3 length is 13 residues. V was cut by 6 bases and J by 3 bases, with 11 bases left in between. Germline loops: CDR1 SGHDN, CDR2 FVKESK. CDR3 residues: CASSPGWDYGYTF. In DNA, the CDR3 is TGTGCCAGCAGTCCCGGTTGGGACTATGGCTACACCTTC.

This clonotype was seen only a few times. This chain uses TRBV29-1 with TRBJ1-5; 7 bases align to TRBD1. Germline values: CDR1 SQVTM, CDR2 ANQGSEA. Trimming cost V 4 bases and J 3 bases; bases outside gene matches: 9. The CDR3 is 15 residues long. CDR3 protein: CSVVGDRDSNQPQHF. CDR3 in DNA: TGCAGCGTTGTGGGGGACAGAGATTCCAATCAGCCCCAGCATTTT. The full variable domain, completed using reference TRBV29-1 and TRBJ1-5, is SAVISQKPSRDICQRGTSLTIQCQVDSQVTMMFWYRQQPGQSLTLIATANQGSEATYESGFVIDKFPISRPNLTFSTLTVSNMSPEDSSIYLCSVVGDRDSNQPQHFGDGTRLSIL.

The DNA for the CDR3 is TGTGCCAGCAGCCCCCCGCGAAACACTGAAGCTTTCTTT. This translates into CASSPPRNTEAFF. The chain is built from TRBV5-6 and TRBJ1-1, with D uncertain. CDR1 SGHDT and CDR2 YYEEEE come from the germline V gene. Deletions cut 4 bases from V and 2 bases from J, with 9 bases between. This CDR3 comprises 13 residues.

The rearrangement links TRBV24-1 to TRBJ2-1, with TRBD2 matching over 8 bases. The CDR3 contains 15 residues. V trimming: 5 bases; J trimming: 0 bases; junction bases outside the gene matches: 2. CDR1 is KGHDR and CDR2 is SFDVKD in the germline V gene. The CDR3 spells CATSARGGSYNEQFF. As DNA, the CDR3 is TGTGCCACCAGTGCCCGGGGGGGCTCCTACAATGAGCAGTTCTTC.

The chain has TRBV28 and TRBJ2-7; weak D call: TRBD1 (5 bases). There are 15 residues in the CDR3. The germline V gene encodes CDR1 MDHEN and CDR2 SYDVKM. Between the trimmed V and J ends, which lost 7 bases and 0 bases, there was a span of 16 bases. The CDR3 coding sequence is TGTGCCAGCACCGTGTTGACAGTCACCTCCTACGAGCAGTACTTC. Encoded protein: CASTVLTVTSYEQYF.

Regarding this clonotype: Here the CDR3 omits its conserved ending phenylalanine or tryptophan, so a read error is the likely source. CDR3 nucleotide sequence: TGTGCCAGCAGGACTGGGATTGAAGCTTTCTCT. Translation gives CASRTGIEAFS. J is TRBJ1-1 and V is TRBV28; D is undetermined. The germline V gene has CDR1 MDHEN and CDR2 SYDVKM. There are 11 residues in the CDR3. V shed 6 bases and J shed 7 bases, with 9 bases lying between them.

This clonotype was seen ten or more times. The chain is built from TRBV7-9 and TRBJ2-1; possible D gene TRBD2, 5 bases. The CDR3 totals 15 residues. The germline gives CDR1 SEHNR, CDR2 FQNEAQ (reference sequence). Trimming shortened V by 6 bases and J by 7 bases, and 19 bases separated the two germline ends. The CDR3 nucleotides read TGTGCCAGCAGTAACCGGGTCCTCCGAGGGAATGAGCAGTTCTTC. Residues: CASSNRVLRGNEQFF. The full variable domain, its missing parts supplied by reference TRBV7-9 and TRBJ2-1, is DTGVSQNPRHKITKRGQNVTFRCDPISEHNRLYWYRQTLGQGPEFLTYFQNEAQLEKSRLLSDRFSAERPKGSFSTLEIQRTEQGDSAMYLCASSNRVLRGNEQFFGPGTRLTVL.

The chain recombines TRBV7-9 with TRBJ2-1; no reliable D call. Germline values: CDR1 SEHNR, CDR2 FQNEAQ (reference sequence). The V end was cut by 5 bases, the J end by 8 bases, with 13 bases between. CDR3 size: 13 residues. CDR3 loop: CASSPAKGDEQFF. CDR3 DNA sequence: TGTGCCAGCAGCCCCGCGAAGGGTGATGAGCAGTTCTTC.

The chain couples TRBV5-1 to TRBJ1-6; D is ambiguous. The V gene's germline CDR1 is SGHRS and CDR2 YFSETQ. Trimming shortened V by 1 base and J by 7 bases, and 12 bases separated the two germline ends. The CDR3 extends over 15 amino acids. The CDR3: CASSLSQAWNSPLHF. The CDR3 DNA follows: TGCGCCAGCAGCTTGTCCCAGGCGTGGAATTCACCCCTCCACTTT.

The rearrangement uses TRBV5-6 and TRBJ1-1; possibly TRBD1 for D (6 bases). The CDR3 contains 17 residues. The germline V and J ends were trimmed by 0 bases and 2 bases, with 17 bases remaining between them. From germline, CDR1 is SGHDT and CDR2 YYEEEE. The CDR3 protein is CASSLGGTSYYNTEAFF. The CDR3 region has the DNA TGTGCCAGCAGCTTGGGGGGGACAAGCTACTACAACACTGAAGCTTTCTTT.

The chain is built from TRBV19 and TRBJ1-4; D not resolved. Germline assignment: CDR1 LNHDA and CDR2 SQIVND (reference sequence). The germline V and J ends were trimmed by 4 bases and 4 bases, with 13 bases remaining between them. The CDR3 is 15 residues long. The CDR3 nucleotides read TGTGCCAGTAGTAAGCCGACGGTGCGTAATGAAAAACTGTTTTTT. Amino acid sequence: CASSKPTVRNEKLFF.

The chain is built from TRBV2 and TRBJ1-6; a weak D match, TRBD1 (6 bases). CDR1 SNHLY and CDR2 FYNNEI come from the germline V gene. The CDR3 runs to 15 residues. Trimming removed 3 bases from V and 6 bases from J, with 12 bases in between. The CDR3 is CASSDTGAGNSPLHF. The DNA for the CDR3 is TGTGCCAGCAGTGATACGGGGGCCGGTAATTCACCCCTCCACTTT. Supplemented by reference TRBV2 and TRBJ1-6, the full variable domain reads EPEVTQTPSHQVTQMGQEVILRCVPISNHLYFYWYRQILGQKVEFLVSFYNNEISEKSEIFDDQFSVERPDGSNFTLKIRSTKLEDSAMYFCASSDTGAGNSPLHFGNGTRLTVT.

The rearrangement joins TRBV6-1 to TRBJ2-6; no clear D gene. V was clipped by 7 bases and J by 0 bases, with 10 bases between them. The CDR3 contains 15 residues. Germline-derived CDR1 and CDR2 are MNHNS and SASEGT. In nucleotides, the CDR3 is TGTGCCAGCACCGCTGTGCCCTCTGGGGCCAACGTCCTGACTTTC. It specifies CASTAVPSGANVLTF.

This clonotype turned up a few times. The chain is built from TRBV20-1 and TRBJ2-1; 16 positions agree with TRBD2. Germline assignment: CDR1 DFQATT and CDR2 SNEGSKA (reference sequence). The V segment lost 4 bases and the J segment 10 bases; nucleotides outside the gene matches: 7. This CDR3 has 15 amino acids. The CDR3: CSATDGTSGRGEQFF. The DNA for the CDR3 is TGCAGTGCTACAGACGGGACTAGCGGGAGGGGAGAGCAGTTCTTC.